This TCR beta chain came from a study of OX40 agonist ivuxolimab in advanced cancers. In the study overall: Dose-escalation patients had hepatocellular carcinoma, melanoma, renal cell or head and neck cancer.

The CDR3 runs 13 residues. Germline CDR1 is SNHLY and CDR2 is FYNNEI. V lost 8 bases, J lost 4 bases, and 6 bases stayed unmatched. Some clones are missing from TCRdb's copy, which holds only in-frame ones; the method was immunoSEQ multiplex PCR. The sample yields about 84,000 clones, nearly 95% seen once. Whole-study findings and limits: Nonresponders, in some cases, also had low normalized T-cell clonal expansion. On average, a greater number of expanded clones characterised CD8+ T cells relative to CD4+.

A note on this clone: Its target is unknown.

The sample in question was CD4+ or CD8+ T cells sorted from blood, obtained in a trial of the OX40 agonist ivuxolimab. This chain links TRBV2 with TRBJ1-2; 8 positions agree with TRBD1. The receptor was derived from an adult with an advanced solid tumor such as melanoma, head and neck, liver or kidney cancer. For the CDR3, the DNA is TGTGCCAGCTTACTTGGACAGGGCTATGGCTACACCTTC. Translation gives CASLLGQGYGYTF.